This T cell receptor beta chain was profiled in a study of T cell repertoires in cytomegalovirus infection. Study details: A matching HLA type, together with CMV infection, was signaled by public TCR beta signatures.

A note on this clonotype: Antigen unknown.

TCRdb re-called the reads with MiXCR, one entry per CDR3 protein. The sample consists of hundreds of thousands of distinct CDR3 sequences, less than 40% of them appearing once. CDR1 SGHAT and CDR2 FQNNGV come from the germline V gene. Trimming removed 1 base from V and 2 bases from J, with 6 bases in between. The CDR3 runs 13 residues. The chain recombines TRBV11-2 with TRBJ2-7; D gene unclear. The receptor was isolated from a human donor in good health (CMV status not recorded). Some clones in this sample may be carry-over from other donors' samples. The material was cultured CD8+ T cells from PBMCs, obtained from culture after CMV antigen stimulation. In DNA form, the CDR3 reads TGTGCCAGCAGCTTAGTCCGTGCCTACGAGCAGTACTTC. Translating gives CASSLVRAYEQYF.